This TCR beta chain was recorded in a study of T cells in localized non-small cell lung cancer. Findings and caveats of the study: Appearances in adjacent lung were noted for a median approximately 58 of the top 100 tumor clones. Greater T cell density in blood accompanied longer overall survival.

This clone was observed a handful of times. Its target is unknown. The table came from immunoSEQ multiplex PCR; TCRdb's copy has only in-frame clones and leaves some out. The top ten clones hold 10% of a sample with over a thousand clones, about 26% of them seen once. Trimming stripped 7 bases from V and 4 bases from J, with 17 bases between. Germline V gene sequence: CDR1 SGHNT, CDR2 YENEEA. The CDR3 is made up of 15 amino acids. This TCR was sampled from a male donor older than 55 with stage II lung adenocarcinoma. The gene calls are TRBV11-3 and TRBJ2-1; D perhaps matches TRBD1 (6 bases). Here the sequenced sample was normal lung tissue next to the tumor, taken before any cancer treatment. DNA for the CDR3: TGTGCCAGCACCCCTCTGGACAGAGTATACAATGAGCAGTTCTTC. This sequence encodes CASTPLDRVYNEQFF.